This T cell receptor beta chain was sequenced during a study of blood T cell repertoires in COVID-19. Study background: Acute and convalescent COVID-19 specimens originated in the United States, Italy and Spain.

Profiling relied on immunoSEQ multiplex PCR, and the TCRdb table lists in-frame clones only, not all of them. This sample carries 100,000 to 120,000 clones, 88% of them seen once, and the ten largest clones take approximately 3.5%. V shed 0 bases, J shed 4 bases, and the junction held 7 bases outside the gene matches. CDR1 is SGHRS, CDR2 YFSETQ, per germline. CDR3 length: 16 amino acids. The origin of this receptor is a woman in her forties or fifties with acute or convalescent COVID-19. Sequencing was done on a sample of peripheral blood. This rearrangement joins TRBV5-1 to TRBJ2-5; TRBD2 matches at 9 bases. The CDR3 nucleotides are TGCGCCAGCAGCTTGGGTAGCGGGGGAGGAGCAGAGACCCAGTACTTC. Its translation: CASSLGSGGGAETQYF.